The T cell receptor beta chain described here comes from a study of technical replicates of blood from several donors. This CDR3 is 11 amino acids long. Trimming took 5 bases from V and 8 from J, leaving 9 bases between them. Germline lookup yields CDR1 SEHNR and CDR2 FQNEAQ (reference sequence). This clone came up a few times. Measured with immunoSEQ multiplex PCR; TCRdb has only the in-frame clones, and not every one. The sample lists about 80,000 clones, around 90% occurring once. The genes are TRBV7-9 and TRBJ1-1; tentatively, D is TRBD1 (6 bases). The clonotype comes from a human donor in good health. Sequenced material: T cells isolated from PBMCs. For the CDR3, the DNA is TGTGCCAGCAGCCAGGGGTACGAAGCTTTCTTT. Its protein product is CASSQGYEAFF. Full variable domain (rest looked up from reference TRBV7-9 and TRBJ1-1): DTGVSQNPRHKITKRGQNVTFRCDPISEHNRLYWYRQTLGQGPEFLTYFQNEAQLEKSRLLSDRFSAERPKGSFSTLEIQRTEQGDSAMYLCASSQGYEAFFGQGTRLTVV.